The 14 T cell receptor beta chains given below trace back to one sample, sequenced in a study of CD8+ T cells in alopecia areata. Five or six patients had their CD4+ cells sorted into CD25+CD127- cells. Extracted from the samples, RNA was reverse transcribed into cDNA to serve as the sequencing template. Only in-frame clones appear in the TCRdb table, and some are missing; sequencing was by immunoSEQ multiplex PCR. The data contain under 40,000 clones, around half of them singletons. Sample: CD4+ Tregs sorted from blood. Receptors were obtained from a human donor with alopecia areata.

For the CDR3, the DNA is TGTGCCAGCAGCTCCCTGGGGGGCGAGCAGTACTTC. Residues: CASSSLGGEQYF. J is TRBJ2-7 and V is TRBV11-2; tentative D call: TRBD2 (6 bases). This CDR3 region has 12 residues. CDR1 and CDR2 (germline): SGHAT, FQNNGV. The V gene lost 4 bases and the J gene lost 6 bases, with 10 bases spanning the gap.

There are a few counts of this clone. The germline gene is not matched at one end of the junction; a read error may be the cause. V gene TRBV12-5 combines with J gene TRBJ2-2; D remains ambiguous. Germline CDR1 LGHNT, CDR2 FRNRAP. The CDR3 contains 13 residues. CDR3 sequence (DNA): TGTGCTAGTGGTTTGGTGAACAGCGGGGAGCTGTTTTTT. This gives the protein CASGLVNSGELFF.

This chain uses TRBV2 with TRBJ1-1; D remains ambiguous. The germline CDR1 and CDR2 sequences are SNHLY and FYNNEI. The V and J ends lost 0 bases and 9 bases respectively, with 11 bases between them. The CDR3 is made up of 13 amino acids. CDR3 sequence (DNA): TGTGCCAGCAGTGAAGCCCGCGGCCGACAAGCTTTCTTT. This codes for CASSEARGRQAFF. Filled out from reference TRBV2 and TRBJ1-1, the complete variable domain reads EPEVTQTPSHQVTQMGQEVILRCVPISNHLYFYWYRQILGQKVEFLVSFYNNEISEKSEIFDDQFSVERPDGSNFTLKIRSTKLEDSAMYFCASSEARGRQAFFGQGTRLTVV.

This chain connects TRBV6-5 to TRBJ1-1; D is unresolved. The V gene lost 3 bases and the J gene lost 9 bases, with 11 bases spanning the gap. The CDR3 consists of 12 residues. Germline V lookup: CDR1 MNHEY, CDR2 SVGAGI. CDR3 amino acids: CASSYRAGQAFF. In DNA, the CDR3 is TGTGCCAGCAGTTATAGGGCCGGACAAGCTTTCTTT.

The genes are TRBV6-5 and TRBJ2-3, with D unclear. Deletions cut 2 bases from V and 1 base from J, with 4 bases between. Per germline, CDR1 MNHEY and CDR2 SVGAGI. This CDR3 is built from 13 residues. CDR3 bases: TGTGCCAGCAGTTACCCGGGCACAGATACGCAGTATTTT. The encoded protein is CASSYPGTDTQYF.

The chain carries TRBV7-9 and TRBJ2-7; D assignment may be TRBD1 or TRBD2 (6 bases each). V shed 5 bases and J shed 3 bases, with 14 bases lying between them. The CDR3 sequence is 14 residues long. Germline V gene data show CDR1 as SEHNR and CDR2 as FQNEAQ (reference sequence). The CDR3 protein is CASSPLGGGYEQYF. The CDR3, as DNA: TGTGCCAGCAGCCCTCTCGGGGGCGGCTACGAGCAGTACTTC. The variable domain in full, completed from reference TRBV7-9 and TRBJ2-7, reads DTGVSQNPRHKITKRGQNVTFRCDPISEHNRLYWYRQTLGQGPEFLTYFQNEAQLEKSRLLSDRFSAERPKGSFSTLEIQRTEQGDSAMYLCASSPLGGGYEQYFGPGTRLTVT.

This clone was counted only a few times. The V call is TRBV18, the J call TRBJ1-3, with 8 positions matching TRBD1. The CDR3 has 17 amino acids. The V segment lost 0 bases and the J segment 4 bases; nucleotides outside the gene matches: 8. CDR1 is KGHSH, CDR2 LQKENI, per germline. The CDR3 here is CASSPPYGQGGGNTIYF. DNA for the CDR3: TGTGCCAGCTCACCACCGTATGGACAGGGAGGCGGAAACACCATATATTTT.

The chain recombines TRBV5-1 with TRBJ2-5; TRBD2 is a possible D gene (6 bases). Germline CDR1 and CDR2: SGHRS and YFSETQ. Trimming took off 4 bases at V and 2 bases at J, with 9 bases between the two ends. This CDR3 is 13 amino acids long. In DNA, the CDR3 is TGCGCCAGCAGCATTAGCGGACAAGAGACCCAGTACTTC. The encoded protein is CASSISGQETQYF.

The chain joins TRBV5-6 to TRBJ1-5; D is possibly TRBD1 (5 bases). The CDR3 length is 14 residues. Per germline, CDR1 SGHDT and CDR2 YYEEEE. The V end lost 3 bases, the J end lost 4 bases, and 11 bases lay between the germline ends. Here the CDR3 reads CASSSRGLNQPQHF. DNA for the CDR3: TGTGCCAGCAGCTCCCGGGGGTTAAATCAGCCCCAGCATTTT.

This clone was detected only a few times. The rearrangement uses TRBV4-2 and TRBJ1-6, with 7 bases lining up with TRBD1. Unmatched junction bases numbered 14, after V lost 4 bases and J lost 14 bases. Germline V gene sequence: CDR1 LGHNA, CDR2 YNFKEQ. The CDR3 contains 15 residues. The CDR3 loop is CASSREQGPRGALHF. The CDR3 nucleotides are TGTGCCAGCAGCCGCGAACAGGGGCCAAGGGGGGCCCTCCACTTT.

The chain combines TRBV7-2 with TRBJ2-5; no reliable D call. This CDR3 spans 14 amino acids. Germline loops: CDR1 SGHTA, CDR2 FQGNSA. Trimming shortened V by 3 bases and J by 1 base, and 9 bases separated the two germline ends. The CDR3 DNA follows: TGTGCCAGCAGCTTCAGCTGGACCCAAGAGACCCAGTACTTC. It encodes CASSFSWTQETQYF.

The chain recombines TRBV4-2 with TRBJ2-5; D is perhaps TRBD1 or TRBD2 (5 bases each). The CDR3 contains 14 residues. The germline V and J ends were trimmed by 4 bases and 10 bases, with 19 bases remaining between them. Germline V lookup: CDR1 LGHNA, CDR2 YNFKEQ. The CDR3 DNA reads as TGTGCCAGCAGCCCCAGTAGTGGGGGTGGTGGCCAGTACTTC. Translating it yields CASSPSSGGGGQYF.

This clone was counted between two and nine times. The rearrangement joins TRBV5-6 to TRBJ1-5, with D maybe TRBD1 (6 bases). Trimming shortened V by 2 bases and J by 1 base, and 22 bases separated the two germline ends. This CDR3 contains 19 residues. The germline V gene encodes CDR1 SGHDT and CDR2 YYEEEE. CDR3: CASSLLAGDWGGSNQPQHF. The CDR3, as DNA: TGTGCCAGCAGCTTATTGGCAGGGGACTGGGGAGGGAGCAATCAGCCCCAGCATTTT.

The V and J genes are TRBV10-3 and TRBJ2-5, with TRBD1 matching over 8 bases. Per the germline V gene, CDR1 is ENHRY and CDR2 is SYGVKD. The CDR3 totals 16 residues. Trimming at V came to 4 bases and at J to 2 bases, leaving 9 bases not matched to a gene. CDR3 DNA: TGTGCCATCAGTGTGGCCGGGACAGGAGCACAAGAGACCCAGTACTTC. Encoded protein: CAISVAGTGAQETQYF.